This T cell receptor (beta chain) was retrieved from a study of HIV-infected patients and healthy controls (dated by TCRdb to 2013 to 2014). Context from the whole study: CD4 counts were modestly but significantly increased in about 85% of the 16 patients after three months of therapy, but they remained below normal ranges. Viral load became undetectable in about 75% of the 16 patients by the second bleed and in all patients after a further year of therapy. The study tested whether deep TCR repertoire sequencing of HIV patients' small blood samples could capture immune perturbation and reconstitution. Patients lacked overall T-cell lymphocytopenia, and total CDR3 counts per chain did not differ significantly from controls. No consistent shift in CD8 counts was seen during early therapy, whereas a slight rise was seen in the CD4:CD8 ratio.

After antiretroviral therapy began, follow-up blood was collected from HIV-infected patients roughly three months, about 14 weeks, later. Whole blood was used without fractionating the cells, so the repertoire represented all peripheral T cells without sorting. For RNA extraction, 2 to 3 ml of peripheral blood was collected into Tempus tubes. Patients were deemed ineligible for enrollment if they had febrile or AIDS-related illness, tumors, hepatitis B or C coinfection, immunomodulatory therapy, recent vaccination or treatment interruptions. The TURBO-DNase kit was used to remove leftover genomic DNA, and GLOBINclear was used to deplete globin mRNA. V trim: 3 bases; J trim: 3 bases; unmatched bases: 0. The germline V gene supplies CDR1 SGDLS and CDR2 YYNGEE. The CDR3 contains 14 residues, cysteine and phenylalanine counted. Here the CDR3 DNA is all that survives: 42 bases in frame from base 1. The study at large found these results: During therapy, HIV-associated CDR3s significantly decreased in frequency, while CMV-associated CDR3s did not change significantly, though most became more frequent. HIV-infected repertoires had significantly higher mean Gini indices than controls, possibly reflecting oligoclonality. The dynamics of distinct T-cell subpopulations could not be separated, and sequencing depth was restricted, because whole blood was used. Alpha-chain CDR3s from MAIT cells occurred at high frequency in healthy controls but were severely depleted in HIV+ repertoires. The study did not determine donor HLA types. Differing numbers of distinct sequences in patients and controls hindered comparison, and size-matching assigned excessive weight to rare events in the HIV-infected data. Significantly different mean usage between HIV-infected patients and controls was observed for eight alpha and eight beta V genes. Only sixteen HIV-infected individuals were processed, which the authors considered a major limit on how widely the findings apply. Both the Jaccard index and the count of highly shared sequences showed that healthy controls shared more CDR3s between individuals than HIV+ patients did. The pairing of alpha and beta chains was not determined in the samples. Compared with untreated HIV+ repertoires, healthy control repertoires had roughly threefold more distinct CDR3s and higher Shannon diversity. The observed differences in diversity were not explained by the slight differences in age and sex profiles between the study cohorts. Size-matched repertoire data did not replicate the apparent post-therapy recovery of the Gini index in HIV-infected patients. Only 2 to 3 months of therapy was reflected in the treated samples, a period arguably too short to observe immune reconstitution given low adult thymic output.

SuperScript III was used to reverse transcribe 500 ng RNA with primers targeting the alpha and beta constant regions. Separate alpha and beta chain libraries were made by chain-specific third strand synthesis with multiplexing indices. In the protocol, all rearrangements within a chain were amplified with a single primer pair so that primer bias was avoided, and molecular barcodes were added to each cDNA molecule. Purified cDNA was joined by T4 RNA Ligase 1 to a 5' RACE adapter carrying a random hexamer and the SP2 sequencing primer site. Second strand synthesis was performed with Phusion polymerase and primed from the SP2 site, and slow temperature ramps were applied to favor optimal annealing. The 12-nucleotide barcode on each molecule comprised two random hexamer sequences, both introduced before amplification and concatenated. An amplification PCR of about 24 cycles with P5s and P7 primers came after a short first PCR that had added P5 and P7 adapter elements plus a second index. Libraries received approximately 25 PCR cycles in total, were quantified on a Qubit, sized on a Bioanalyzer, and diluted to approximately 4 nM. Sequencing of the normalized libraries was done on an Illumina MiSeq using 2 x 250 paired-end kits. Reverse transcription reactions underwent purification over MinElute columns, with elution into 10 ul Tris-Cl. The adapter ligations were run for around 25 hours at 16 degrees C, and AMPure XP beads at a 1:1 ratio were afterwards used to clean them. As for the authors' bioinformatics: A modified Decombinator processed the demultiplexed FASTQ files and output V, J, insert and barcode information. Sequences that shared a barcode but differed from the dominant sequence were discarded as errors, and original cDNA molecules were estimated by counting barcodes clustered at Levenshtein distance 3. Downstream analyses used R packages ineq, vegan, igraph and RCytoscape, with IMGT nomenclature and CDR3 definitions. The authors computed V gene usage over distinct sequences and counted each TCR a single time to avoid skew from clonal expansion. Unique CDR3 amino acid sequences within a donor were connected in similarity networks whenever two sequences differed by a single Levenshtein edit. In the repertoires, a search was made for a compiled set of published HIV-specific CDR3s (approximately 87 alpha, several hundred beta) and CMV-specific CDR3s (about 13 alpha, about 250 beta). Random subsampling to size-matched repertoires demonstrated that the decreased diversity in patients did not result from their lower sequence numbers. The raw public data were reprocessed by TCRdb itself: fastp quality trimming at Q25, MiXCR clonotype calling, in-frame beta chains only. Rows are unified per CDR3 protein, each entry keeping the most common DNA and genes. The V and J calls follow TCRdb's processing rather than the paper's. This sample has roughly 20,000 distinct CDR3 sequences in its table, and under 9.5% of those were observed once. Of the sample, over 20% is held by the ten largest clones.

This clonotype has a count of ten or more. No cognate antigen has been identified for it. Base quality data are lacking; no much larger clone is found one base away. The sequence was obtained from an adult with HIV infection. The chain is assembled from TRBV9 and TRBJ2-7; 13 bases in between match TRBD2. This specimen consisted of blood, obtained during antiretroviral therapy. The nucleotides are TGTGCCAGCAGCGGGACTAGCGGGAGCTACGAGCAGTACTTC. Its amino acids are CASSGTSGSYEQYF.